This T cell receptor (beta chain) was sequenced in a study of cytomegalovirus exposure and HLA in healthy donors. Overall study results and limits: Both high specificity and high sensitivity reportedly marked the classifier's diagnosis of cytomegalovirus status.

PCR amplification relied on 60 Vbeta primers (plus 13 Jbeta primers). TCRdb's table, derived via immunoSEQ multiplex PCR, lists solely in-frame clones and lacks some. The table has fewer than 200,000 clones, 68% seen once. This clone has only a few counts. The antigen is unknown. Every donor was a healthy person donating bone marrow. The sample comprised PBMCs. The sequence came from a man in his forties or fifties in good health and CMV-seronegative.

CDR3 DNA: TGTGCCAGCAGCTCGACCGCGGACAGGGGGTGGGCAGATACGCAGTATTTT. This gives the protein CASSSTADRGWADTQYF. V usage is TRBV5-6 and J usage is TRBJ2-3; 10 bases are a match to TRBD1. Germline V gene sequence: CDR1 SGHDT, CDR2 YYEEEE. The CDR3 is 17 residues long. With V trimmed by 3 bases and J by 4 bases, 11 bases remained unmatched.